This T cell receptor beta chain was captured by sequencing in a study of beta chain features in type 1 diabetes. Study-wide results and limits: A definitive answer on HLA type influencing TCRB rearrangement was not reached here.

The investigators reverse transcribed all of the isolated RNA, so they sequenced expressed TCRB transcripts. TCRdb's table, derived via immunoSEQ multiplex PCR, lists solely in-frame clones and lacks some. The sample has over 120,000 clones, roughly 10% seen once. Isolation of CD4+ naive, central memory, regulatory and stem cell-like memory cells was achieved by sorting via CD45RO/CCR7/CD25/CD127/CD95/CD27. This clone has more than one count but fewer than ten. Its specificity is unknown. Germline CDR1 reads PRHDT; CDR2 reads FYEKMQ (reference sequence). V was pared by 5 bases and J by 1 base, with 21 bases between. The CDR3 runs 18 residues.

The sequenced sample was naive CD4+ T cells from blood. This TCR came from a man aged 18 to 29 in good health. The rearrangement uses TRBV13 and TRBJ2-1, with D hard to call. The CDR3 here is CASSPALLAVPSYNEQFF. CDR3 nucleotide sequence: TGTGCCAGCAGCCCTGCCCTTTTGGCGGTTCCGTCCTACAATGAGCAGTTCTTC.